The clone carrying this TCR beta chain turned up a few times. Its antigen remains unknown. Using unique molecular identifiers, the investigators prepared the TCRbeta library. TCRdb called the PCR reads again in MiXCR, with one record for every CDR3 protein. The data contain about 980,000 distinct CDR3 sequences, 25% to 30% of them singletons. The data originate from a study of T-cell reconstitution after alpha-beta-depleted transplantation in children. The CDR3 totals 17 residues. V lost 2 bases and J 2 bases, leaving 16 bases between the germline ends. Germline V CDR1 and CDR2: SGHTA, FQGTGA. Findings and limits, study-wide: By about two months after transplant, alpha-beta T cells reportedly arose from several hundred graft clones that had expanded. At the one-year point after transplant, T-cell counts and TCRbeta diversity were found to come mostly from T cells that had been newly produced. Recipient T cells and thymic progenitors that survived were the source of the high TCRbeta diversity seen at day 60 in some patients.

The sequencing used PBMCs, mostly from graft donor cells, collected 360 days after TCRalphabeta/CD19-depleted stem cell transplant. The clonotype was recovered from a boy under two years old who had a stem cell transplant for SCID, so the T cells may come from the graft donor. The chain joins TRBV7-3 to TRBJ2-1; D possibly corresponds to TRBD2 (7 bases). The CDR3 DNA is TGTGCCAGCAGCTTATCCCCTGGAGGGGGGGCCTACAATGAGCAGTTCTTC. Residues: CASSLSPGGGAYNEQFF.